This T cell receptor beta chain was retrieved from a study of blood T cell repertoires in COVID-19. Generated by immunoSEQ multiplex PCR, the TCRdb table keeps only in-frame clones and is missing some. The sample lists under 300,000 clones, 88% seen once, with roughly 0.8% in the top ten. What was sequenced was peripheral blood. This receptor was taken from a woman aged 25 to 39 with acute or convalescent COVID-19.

CDR3 sequence: CASTTEPRSYNEQFF. The CDR3 bases are TGCGCCAGCACCACTGAGCCTCGCTCCTACAATGAGCAGTTCTTC. The J gene is TRBJ2-1, the V gene TRBV5-1; unclear D gene. This CDR3 spans 15 amino acids. Per germline, CDR1 SGHRS and CDR2 YFSETQ. The V end lost 6 bases, the J end lost 0 bases, and 13 bases lay between the germline ends.